These 10 T cell receptor beta chains were all obtained from the same sample, sequenced in a study of T-cell reconstitution after alpha-beta-depleted transplantation in children. TCRbeta library construction was performed incorporating unique molecular identifiers. One entry per CDR3 protein results from TCRdb running MiXCR on the PCR reads. This repertoire shows some 350,000 distinct CDR3 sequences, 15% to 20% found once; its top ten account for about 41%. The material sequenced was PBMCs, mostly from graft donor cells, taken 360 days after TCRalphabeta/CD19-depleted stem cell transplant. The origin of the receptors is a male patient aged 2-15 years who had a stem cell transplant for acute lymphoblastic leukemia, so the T cells may come from the graft donor.

This clonotype has at least ten counts. The J gene is TRBJ2-3, the V gene TRBV5-1; D tentatively reads TRBD1 or TRBD2 (7 bases each). V lost 2 bases, J lost 4 bases, and 14 bases lay in between. The germline V gene has CDR1 SGHRS and CDR2 YFSETQ. The CDR3 consists of 15 residues. CDR3 sequence (DNA): TGCGCCAGCAGCTTCTCCAGGGGGGGGGCAGATACGCAGTATTTT. Its protein is CASSFSRGGADTQYF.

This clonotype was seen more than once but under ten times. The V call is TRBV12-3 or TRBV12-4, the J call TRBJ1-4; maybe TRBD1 (5 bases). Trimming removed 2 bases at V and 11 bases at J, with 12 bases between. The CDR3 sequence is 13 residues long. CDR3 protein: CASSLSGGGKLFF. The DNA of the CDR3 is TGTGCCAGCAGTTTATCGGGGGGAGGTAAACTGTTTTTT.

This clonotype was found a few times. The chain has TRBV18 and TRBJ1-1, with D possibly matching TRBD1 (5 bases). The germline V gene encodes CDR1 KGHSH and CDR2 LQKENI. The CDR3 extends over 15 amino acids. With 0 bases removed from V and 1 base from J, the gap between germline ends came to 9 bases. The CDR3 DNA follows: TGTGCCAGCTCACCACCGAGAGGGGAGAACACTGAAGCTTTCTTT. Translating gives CASSPPRGENTEAFF.

In this sample, this clonotype turned up a few times. The chain recombines TRBV5-6 with TRBJ2-2; D is tentatively TRBD1 or TRBD2 (5 bases each). In germline, CDR1 is SGHDT, CDR2 YYEEEE. V gave up 8 bases and J gave up 0 bases, with 11 bases separating them. CDR3 length: 14 amino acids. The CDR3 spells CASSMGANTGELFF. The CDR3 DNA follows: TGTGCCAGTTCAATGGGGGCGAACACCGGGGAGCTGTTTTTT. Full variable domain (missing parts from reference TRBV5-6 and TRBJ2-2): DAGVTQSPTHLIKTRGQQVTLRCSPKSGHDTVSWYQQALGQGPQFIFQYYEEEERQRGNFPDRFSGHQFPNYSSELNVNALLLGDSALYLCASSMGANTGELFFGEGSRLTVL.

The V and J genes are TRBV20-1 and TRBJ1-3, with D uncertain. CDR1 is DFQATT, CDR2 SNEGSKA, per germline (reference sequence). Trimming stripped 3 bases from V and 4 bases from J, with 10 bases between. This CDR3 comprises 13 residues. The CDR3 here is CSASQGPGNTIYF. As DNA, the CDR3 is TGCAGTGCTAGTCAAGGACCCGGAAACACCATATATTTT.

This clonotype was seen at least ten times. J is TRBJ2-1 and V is TRBV10-3; 9 bases are a match to TRBD1. The trim removed 3 bases at V and 2 bases at J, leaving 5 bases unmatched. The CDR3 sequence is 16 residues long. CDR1 is ENHRY, CDR2 SYGVKD, per germline. The CDR3 DNA reads TGTGCCATCAGTGAACCGGGACAGGGAACCTACAATGAGCAGTTCTTC. Encoded protein: CAISEPGQGTYNEQFF.

The chain is built from TRBV10-2 and TRBJ2-7; TRBD2 matches at 9 bases. V dropped 4 bases and J dropped 1; count of bases not matched to a gene: 11. The CDR3 consists of 17 residues. Germline V lookup: CDR1 WSHSY, CDR2 SAAADI. CDR3 nucleotide sequence: TGCGCCAGCAGTGTCGCCCTAGCGGGACCACCATCCTACGAGCAGTACTTC. It yields the protein CASSVALAGPPSYEQYF.

This clonotype has just a few counts. The chain recombines TRBV6-1 with TRBJ2-5; D gene unclear. V was shortened by 6 bases and J by 2 bases, with 16 bases between the two germline ends. The CDR3 covers 15 residues. In germline, CDR1 is MNHNS, CDR2 SASEGT. In DNA, the CDR3 is TGTGCCAGCAGCCATATCTGGACCACGCAAGAGACCCAGTACTTC. It translates to CASSHIWTTQETQYF.

This clonotype appeared a few times. This chain uses TRBV12-3 or TRBV12-4 with TRBJ2-5; D ambiguous. Trimming left V 4 bases short and J 3 bases short, with 12 bases between. The CDR3 is made up of 14 amino acids. CDR3 amino acids: CASSSWSDKETQYF. CDR3 DNA: TGTGCCAGCAGTTCATGGAGCGACAAAGAGACCCAGTACTTC.

This clonotype was observed a few times. The chain has TRBV11-2 and TRBJ2-6; D unclear. CDR1 is SGHAT and CDR2 is FQNNGV in the germline V gene. V gave up 0 bases and J gave up 0 bases, with 12 bases separating them. The CDR3 runs 18 residues. The CDR3 here is CASSLDNRRISGANVLTF. Here the CDR3 DNA reads TGTGCCAGCAGCTTAGATAACCGCCGGATCTCTGGGGCCAACGTCCTGACTTTC.